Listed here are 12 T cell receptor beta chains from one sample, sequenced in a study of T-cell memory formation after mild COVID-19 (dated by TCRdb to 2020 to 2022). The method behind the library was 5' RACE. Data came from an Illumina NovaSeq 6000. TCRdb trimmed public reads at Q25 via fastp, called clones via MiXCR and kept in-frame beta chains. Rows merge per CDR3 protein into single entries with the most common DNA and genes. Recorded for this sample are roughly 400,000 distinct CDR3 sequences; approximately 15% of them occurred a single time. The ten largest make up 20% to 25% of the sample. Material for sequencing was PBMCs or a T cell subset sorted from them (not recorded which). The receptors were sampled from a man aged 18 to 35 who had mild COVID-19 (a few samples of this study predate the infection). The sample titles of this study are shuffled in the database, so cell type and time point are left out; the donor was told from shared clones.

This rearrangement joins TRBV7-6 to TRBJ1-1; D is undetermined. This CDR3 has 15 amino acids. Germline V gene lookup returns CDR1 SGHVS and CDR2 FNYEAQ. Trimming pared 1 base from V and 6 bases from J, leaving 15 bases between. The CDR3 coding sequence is TGTGCCAGCAGCTTAGGGGCCCTCGAAGTGGCTGAAGCTTTCTTT. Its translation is CASSLGALEVAEAFF.

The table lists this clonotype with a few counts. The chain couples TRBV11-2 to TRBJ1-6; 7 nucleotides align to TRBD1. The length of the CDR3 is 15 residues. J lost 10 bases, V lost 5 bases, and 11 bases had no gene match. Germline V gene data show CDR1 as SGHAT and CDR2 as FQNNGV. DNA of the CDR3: TGTGCCAGCAGCCTACCCAGGGGGGGCAGGTCACCCCTCCACTTT. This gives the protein CASSLPRGGRSPLHF. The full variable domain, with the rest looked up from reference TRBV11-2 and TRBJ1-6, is EAGVAQSPRYKIIEKRQSVAFWCNPISGHATLYWYQQILGQGPKLLIQFQNNGVVDDSQLPKDRFSAERLKGVDSTLKIQPAKLEDSAVYLCASSLPRGGRSPLHFGNGTRLTVT.

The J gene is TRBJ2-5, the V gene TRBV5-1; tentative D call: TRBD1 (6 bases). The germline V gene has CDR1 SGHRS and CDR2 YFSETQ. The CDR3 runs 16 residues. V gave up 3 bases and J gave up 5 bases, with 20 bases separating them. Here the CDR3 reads CASSSYMDSSTETQYF. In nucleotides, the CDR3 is TGCGCCAGCAGCTCTTATATGGACAGTTCTACGGAGACCCAGTACTTC.

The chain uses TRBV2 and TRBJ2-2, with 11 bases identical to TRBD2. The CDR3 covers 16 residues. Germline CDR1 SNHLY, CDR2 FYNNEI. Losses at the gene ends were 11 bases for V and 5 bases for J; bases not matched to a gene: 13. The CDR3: CASLRGLAGGTGELFF. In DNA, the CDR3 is TGTGCCTCATTACGTGGGCTAGCGGGGGGAACCGGGGAGCTGTTTTTT. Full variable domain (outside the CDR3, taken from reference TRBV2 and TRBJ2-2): EPEVTQTPSHQVTQMGQEVILRCVPISNHLYFYWYRQILGQKVEFLVSFYNNEISEKSEIFDDQFSVERPDGSNFTLKIRSTKLEDSAMYFCASLRGLAGGTGELFFGEGSRLTVL.

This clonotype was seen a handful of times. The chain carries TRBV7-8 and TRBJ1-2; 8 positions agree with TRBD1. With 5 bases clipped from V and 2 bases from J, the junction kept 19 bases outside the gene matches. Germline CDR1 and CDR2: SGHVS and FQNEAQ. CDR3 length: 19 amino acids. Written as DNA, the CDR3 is TGTGCCAGCAGCCGTGACTTTCTTGACAGGGGCGATCGCAACTATGGCTACACCTTC. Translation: CASSRDFLDRGDRNYGYTF.

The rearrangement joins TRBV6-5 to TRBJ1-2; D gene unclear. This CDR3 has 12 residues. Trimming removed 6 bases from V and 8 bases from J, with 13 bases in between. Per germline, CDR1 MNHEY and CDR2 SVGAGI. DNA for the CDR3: TGTGCCAGCAGAACAATTACGGAGGGCTACACCTTC. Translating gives CASRTITEGYTF.

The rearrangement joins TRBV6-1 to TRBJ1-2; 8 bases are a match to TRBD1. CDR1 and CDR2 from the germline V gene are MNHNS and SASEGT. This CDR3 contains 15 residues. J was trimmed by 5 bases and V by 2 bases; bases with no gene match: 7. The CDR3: CASSELGRGLYGYTF. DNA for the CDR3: TGTGCCAGCAGTGAATTGGGCAGGGGGCTTTATGGCTACACCTTC.

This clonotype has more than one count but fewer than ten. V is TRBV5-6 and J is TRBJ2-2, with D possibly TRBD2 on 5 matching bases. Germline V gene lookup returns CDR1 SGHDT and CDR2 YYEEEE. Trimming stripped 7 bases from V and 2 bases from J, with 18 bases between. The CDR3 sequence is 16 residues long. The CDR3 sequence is CASSGDPLLNTGELFF. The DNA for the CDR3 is TGTGCCAGCTCCGGGGATCCGCTCCTTAACACCGGGGAGCTGTTTTTT.

In DNA form, the CDR3 reads TGTGCCAGCATCCGCGGATACAATCAGCCCCAGCATTTT. Translation: CASIRGYNQPQHF. The chain uses TRBV28 and TRBJ1-5; D is uncertain. Trimming took 7 bases from V and 3 from J, leaving 10 bases between them. The CDR3 covers 13 residues. The germline V gene has CDR1 MDHEN and CDR2 SYDVKM.

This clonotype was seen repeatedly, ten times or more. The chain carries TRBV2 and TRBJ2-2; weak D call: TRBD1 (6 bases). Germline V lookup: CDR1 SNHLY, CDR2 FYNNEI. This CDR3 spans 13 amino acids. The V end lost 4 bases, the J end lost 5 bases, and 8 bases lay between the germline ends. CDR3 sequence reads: CASSAGETGELFF. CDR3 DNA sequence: TGTGCCAGCAGTGCAGGGGAAACCGGGGAGCTGTTTTTT.

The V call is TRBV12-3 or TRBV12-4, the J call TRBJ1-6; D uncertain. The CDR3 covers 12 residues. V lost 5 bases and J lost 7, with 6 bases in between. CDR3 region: CASSRDNSPLHF. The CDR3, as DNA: TGTGCCAGCAGTAGAGACAATTCACCCCTCCACTTT.

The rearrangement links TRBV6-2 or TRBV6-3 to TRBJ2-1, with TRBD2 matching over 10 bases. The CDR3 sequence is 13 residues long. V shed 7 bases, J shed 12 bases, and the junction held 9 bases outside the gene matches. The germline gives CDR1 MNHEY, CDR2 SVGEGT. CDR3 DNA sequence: TGTGCCAGCACCCGGGCTAGCGGGGGACGGCAGTTCTTC. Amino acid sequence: CASTRASGGRQFF.